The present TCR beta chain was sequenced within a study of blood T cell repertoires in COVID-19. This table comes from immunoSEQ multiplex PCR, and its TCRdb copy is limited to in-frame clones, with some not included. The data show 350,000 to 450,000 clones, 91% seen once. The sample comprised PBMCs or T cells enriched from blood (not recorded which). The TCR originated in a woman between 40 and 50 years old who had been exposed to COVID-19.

CDR3 sequence (DNA): TGTGCCAGCAGTGAACCCGTTACGGGGTACCAGCCCCAGCATTTT. It encodes CASSEPVTGYQPQHF. This sequence joins TRBV2 and TRBJ1-5; D is ambiguous. This CDR3 region has 15 residues. From germline, CDR1 is SNHLY and CDR2 FYNNEI. Trimming removed 2 bases from V and 7 bases from J, with 15 bases in between.